This TCR beta chain appears in the sequencing data of a study of blood T cell repertoires in COVID-19. In the study overall: Samples of COVID-19 (acute and convalescent) were obtained from the United States, Italy and Spain. T cells, B-cell-depleted T cells, or PBMCs provided the cDNA or gDNA that served as material.

Original analysis: The authors estimated nucleated cell counts from reference gene primer amplification. Sequenced by immunoSEQ multiplex PCR; TCRdb stores in-frame clones only, minus some. Clonal size and the V and J genes are those of that table, whereas D and trimming came from the DNA. The table includes 35,000 to 50,000 clones, around 88% detected once. This CDR3 contains 14 residues. V lost 5 bases, J lost 1 base, and 2 bases stayed unmatched. The germline CDR1 and CDR2 sequences are KGHSH and LQKENI. The source material was peripheral blood. The TCR originated in a woman older than 75 with acute or convalescent COVID-19. The V gene is TRBV18, the J gene TRBJ1-5; 7 nucleotides align to TRBD1. In DNA, the CDR3 is TGTGCCAGCTCAGCACAGGGGAGCAATCAGCCCCAGCATTTT. This translates into CASSAQGSNQPQHF.